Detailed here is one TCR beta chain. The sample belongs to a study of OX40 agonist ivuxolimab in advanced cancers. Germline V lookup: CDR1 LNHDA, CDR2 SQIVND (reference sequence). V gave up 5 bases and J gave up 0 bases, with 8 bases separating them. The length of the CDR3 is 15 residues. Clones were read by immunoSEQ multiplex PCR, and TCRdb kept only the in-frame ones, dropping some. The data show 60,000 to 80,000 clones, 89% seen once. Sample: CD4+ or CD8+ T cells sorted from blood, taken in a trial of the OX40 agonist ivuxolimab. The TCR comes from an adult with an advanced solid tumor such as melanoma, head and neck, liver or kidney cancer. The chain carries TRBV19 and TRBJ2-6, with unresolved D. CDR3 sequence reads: CASSLQYSGANVLTF. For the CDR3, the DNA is TGTGCCAGTAGTCTACAATACTCTGGGGCCAACGTCCTGACTTTC.